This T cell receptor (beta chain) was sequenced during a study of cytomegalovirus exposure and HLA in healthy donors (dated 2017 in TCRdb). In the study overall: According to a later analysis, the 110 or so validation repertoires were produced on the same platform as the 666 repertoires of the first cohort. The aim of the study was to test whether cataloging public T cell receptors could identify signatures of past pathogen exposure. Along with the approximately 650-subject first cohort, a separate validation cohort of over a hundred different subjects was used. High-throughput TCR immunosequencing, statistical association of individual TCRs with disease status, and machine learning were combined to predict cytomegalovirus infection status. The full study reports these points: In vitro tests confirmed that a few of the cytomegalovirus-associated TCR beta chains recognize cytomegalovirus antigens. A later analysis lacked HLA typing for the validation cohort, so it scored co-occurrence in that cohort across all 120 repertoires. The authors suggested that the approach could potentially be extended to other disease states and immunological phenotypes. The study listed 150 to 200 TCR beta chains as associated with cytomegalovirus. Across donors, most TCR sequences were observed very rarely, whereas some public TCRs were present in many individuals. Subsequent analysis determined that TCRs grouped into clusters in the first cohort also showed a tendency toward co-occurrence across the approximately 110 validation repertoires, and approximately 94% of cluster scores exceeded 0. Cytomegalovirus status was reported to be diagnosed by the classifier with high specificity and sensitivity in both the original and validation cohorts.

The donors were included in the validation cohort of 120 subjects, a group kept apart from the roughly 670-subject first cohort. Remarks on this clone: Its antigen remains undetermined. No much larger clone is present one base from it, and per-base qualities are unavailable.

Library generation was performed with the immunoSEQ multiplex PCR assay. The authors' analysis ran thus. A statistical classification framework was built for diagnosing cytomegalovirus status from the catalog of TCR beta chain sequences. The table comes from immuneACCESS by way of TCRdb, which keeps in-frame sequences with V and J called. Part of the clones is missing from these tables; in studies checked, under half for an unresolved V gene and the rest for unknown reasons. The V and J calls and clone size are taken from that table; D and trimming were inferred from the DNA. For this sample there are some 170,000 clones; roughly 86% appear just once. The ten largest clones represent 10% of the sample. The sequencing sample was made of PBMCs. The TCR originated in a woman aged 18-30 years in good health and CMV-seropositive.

The bases read TGTGCCAGCAGCTTTCTATTAGCGGGAGTGGGCAATGAGCAGTTCTTC. Its protein is CASSFLLAGVGNEQFF. Recombination joined TRBV7-9 with TRBJ2-1; 9 bases in the junction line up with TRBD2. V is pruned by 3 bases and J by 6 bases, leaving 9 bases of the junction without a gene match. Spanning cysteine to phenylalanine, the CDR3 consists of 16 amino acids. CDR3 DNA only is kept here, 48 bases in frame from base 1. Taken from the germline V gene (reference sequence), the CDR1 and CDR2 loops are SEHNR and FQNEAQ.